This T cell receptor (beta chain) was observed in a study of Graves' ophthalmopathy and Graves' hyperthyroidism. Study context: At the time of initial diagnosis and before any treatment, peripheral blood was collected.

The authors amplified TCR beta CDR3 regions, and they did so from RNA transcripts for repertoire sequencing. The library came from an HTBI-primed first-round RT-PCR and a second-round multiplex PCR. TCRdb reprocessed the multiplex PCR reads via MiXCR and lists one record per CDR3 protein. This sample has about 480,000 distinct CDR3 sequences; roughly an eighth occur once, and the top ten carry more than 8.5%. This CDR3 contains 17 residues. With 2 bases removed from V and 2 bases from J, the gap between germline ends came to 18 bases. The germline V gene has CDR1 MDHEN and CDR2 SYDVKM. In this sample, this clonotype turned up many times.

This sequence was found in a woman aged 25 to 39 with Graves' ophthalmopathy. The chain employs TRBV28 and TRBJ1-2; D is possibly TRBD1 (6 bases). Material: blood. This chain's CDR3 is CASSLHRDTSVNYGYTF. CDR3 in DNA: TGTGCCAGCAGTTTACACCGGGACACCTCAGTCAACTATGGCTACACCTTC.